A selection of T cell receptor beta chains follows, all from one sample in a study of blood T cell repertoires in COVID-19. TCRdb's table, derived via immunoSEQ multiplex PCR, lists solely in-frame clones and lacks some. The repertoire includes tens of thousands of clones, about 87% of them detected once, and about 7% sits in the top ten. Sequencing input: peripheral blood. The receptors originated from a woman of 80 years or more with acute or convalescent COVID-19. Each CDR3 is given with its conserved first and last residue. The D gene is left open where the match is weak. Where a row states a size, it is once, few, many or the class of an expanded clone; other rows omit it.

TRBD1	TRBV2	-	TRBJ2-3	TGTGCCAGCAGTGATTTGGGACAGGGTCGGGGAGATACGCAGTATTTT	CASSDLGQGRGDTQYF
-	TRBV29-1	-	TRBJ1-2	TGCAGCGTTGAACGGGAAGGGGGCTATGGCTACACCTTC	CSVEREGGYGYTF
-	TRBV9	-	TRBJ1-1	TGTGCCAGCAGCGTAGCGGTGTCAGGGAGGGCCACTGAAGCTTTCTTT	CASSVAVSGRATEAFF
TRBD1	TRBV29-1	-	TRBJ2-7	TGCAGCGTTGAGACTCCGGGACAGGGCTCCTACGAGCAGTACTTC	CSVETPGQGSYEQYF
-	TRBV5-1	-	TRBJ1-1	TGCGCCAGCAGCTTATTCGGTTGGCAGACAGTGAACACTGAAGCTTTCTTT	CASSLFGWQTVNTEAFF
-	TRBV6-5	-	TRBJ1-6	TGTGCCAGCAGGAGCCCAACTAGCCCCCTCCACTTT	CASRSPTSPLHF
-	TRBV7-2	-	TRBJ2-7	TGTGCCAGCAGCTTTGGGCGTGAGCAGTACTTC	CASSFGREQYF
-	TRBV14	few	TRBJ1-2	TGTGCCAGCAGTTTAATACAGGGTTTTGGCTACACCTTC	CASSLIQGFGYTF
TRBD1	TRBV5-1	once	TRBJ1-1	TGCGCCAGCAGCTTACCGGGACAGGGGGCCGGGACTGAAGCTTTCTTT	CASSLPGQGAGTEAFF
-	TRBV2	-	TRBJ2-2	TGTGCCAGCAGGGCAGATAACACCGGGGAGCTGTTTTTT	CASRADNTGELFF
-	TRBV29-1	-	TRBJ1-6	TGCAGCGTGTTGGAGGGGGAGGGTAATTCACCCCTCCACTTT	CSVLEGEGNSPLHF
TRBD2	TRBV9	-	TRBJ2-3	TGTGCCAGCAGCCCGTCCGTGGGGGGAGGGACAGATACGCAGTATTTT	CASSPSVGGGTDTQYF
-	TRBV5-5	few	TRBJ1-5	TGTGCCAGCAGCTTGGTTGGAGGGGTGAATCAGCCCCAGCATTTT	CASSLVGGVNQPQHF
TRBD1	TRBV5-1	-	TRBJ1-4	TGCGCCAGCAGCCCTGGACAGGGGAGGGGAAAACTGTTTTTT	CASSPGQGRGKLFF
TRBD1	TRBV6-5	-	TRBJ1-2	TGTGCCAGCAGGGATGACAGGGTTAACTATGGCTACACCTTC	CASRDDRVNYGYTF
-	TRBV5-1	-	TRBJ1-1	TGCGCCAGCAGCGAAATGGCGAACACTGAAGCTTTCTTT	CASSEMANTEAFF
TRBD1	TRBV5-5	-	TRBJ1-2	TGTGCCAGCAGCTTGGCCCAGGGGGCGGACTATGGCTACACCTTC	CASSLAQGADYGYTF
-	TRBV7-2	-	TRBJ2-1	TGTGCCAGCAGCTTAGCGCAGGGTCGGAATGAGCAGTTCTTC	CASSLAQGRNEQFF
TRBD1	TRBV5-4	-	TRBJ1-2	TGTGCCAGCAGCTCGGACAGGGCTCACGGCTACACCTTC	CASSSDRAHGYTF
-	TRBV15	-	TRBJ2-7	TGTGCCGCCAGCAGAGATGCGGAACGCCCCTACGAGCAGTACTTC	CAASRDAERPYEQYF
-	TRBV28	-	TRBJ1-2	TGTGCCAGCAACGGGAATGGCTACACCTTC	CASNGNGYTF
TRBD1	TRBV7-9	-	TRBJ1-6	TGTGCCAGCAGCCGCGCGGGGACAGGGGGCCGGGTGGGGTCTTTCCTCCACTTT	CASSRAGTGGRVGSFLHF
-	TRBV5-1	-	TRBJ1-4	TGCGCCAGCAGCTTGGTCCAGGGGACTAATGAAAAACTGTTTTTT	CASSLVQGTNEKLFF
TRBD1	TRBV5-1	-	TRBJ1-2	TGCGCCAGCAGCTTGACAGGGGATCGGTATGGCTACACCTTC	CASSLTGDRYGYTF